What follows are 28 T cell receptor beta chains derived from one specimen sequenced in a study of vaccination and CD4 T cells after COVID-19 (dated by TCRdb to between 2021 and 2022). Library construction relied on PCR. Sequencing used an Illumina iSeq 100. At the Johns Hopkins FTIC core, DNA from the cultured CD4+ T cells underwent TCR sequencing with the Oncomine TCR Beta short-read assay. In-frame beta chains were kept once TCRdb had trimmed the public reads at Q25 with fastp and called clones with MiXCR. Rows with a matching CDR3 protein are joined into one entry that keeps the most common DNA and genes. The sample table contains about 13,000 distinct CDR3 sequences; only one count was recorded for roughly 50% of them. The biggest ten clones account for around 24% of the sample. Reading the label with the study, this specimen's treatment or condition is: roughly 10-day PBMC culture with coronavirus spike peptide pools or control peptides (ViraFEST assay).

For these receptors, no antigen is known. The sequenced sample was CD4+ T cells from blood, cultured in vitro. The receptors originated from a human donor who had recovered from COVID-19.

The chain employs TRBV6-1 and TRBJ1-3; 8 bases align to TRBD1. CDR3 size: 14 residues. CDR1 is MNHNS and CDR2 is SASEGT in the germline V gene. V was pared by 5 bases and J by 10 bases, with 10 bases of the junction left unmatched. In DNA, the CDR3 is TGTGCCAGCAGTACCCGGACAGGGTTGGGTACCATATATTTT. Protein: CASSTRTGLGTIYF.

This chain joins TRBV7-9 and TRBJ2-3; possibly TRBD1 for D (5 bases). The CDR3 contains 14 residues. Germline loops: CDR1 SEHNR, CDR2 FQNEAQ (reference sequence). The V end was cut by 4 bases, the J end by 0 bases, with 8 bases between. DNA of the CDR3: TGTGCCAGCAGCTGGTCAGGGAGCACAGATACGCAGTATTTT. Translated, it gives CASSWSGSTDTQYF.

This clonotype was observed a few times. The chain carries TRBV11-3 and TRBJ2-2; the match to TRBD2 covers 11 bases. Germline CDR1 and CDR2: SGHNT and YENEEA. J was trimmed by 3 bases and V by 5 bases; bases with no gene match: 5. The CDR3 covers 16 residues. As DNA, the CDR3 is TGTGCCAGCAGCGGCCGTAGCGGGGGGGACACCGGGGAGCTGTTTTTT. Its translation: CASSGRSGGDTGELFF.

The chain is built from TRBV6-1 and TRBJ2-7; D may be TRBD1 (5 bases). CDR1 is MNHNS, CDR2 SASEGT, per germline. The CDR3 runs to 14 residues. Between the trimmed V and J ends, which lost 3 bases and 4 bases, there was a span of 13 bases. The chain's CDR3 is CASSDAAGLYEQYF. The CDR3 coding sequence is TGTGCCAGCAGTGACGCGGCAGGGCTATACGAGCAGTACTTC.

This clonotype has just a few counts. The rearrangement joins TRBV7-9 to TRBJ1-2; 7 bases line up with TRBD1. V shed 7 bases, J shed 0 bases, and the junction held 5 bases outside the gene matches. This CDR3 comprises 14 residues. Germline CDR1 and CDR2: SEHNR and FQNEAQ (reference sequence). The CDR3 reads CASTGQATNYGYTF. CDR3 DNA: TGTGCCAGCACTGGACAGGCAACTAACTATGGCTACACCTTC.

The chain uses TRBV15 and TRBJ2-3; 7 positions match TRBD1. Trimming took 0 bases from V and 2 from J; bases not matched to a gene: 8. The germline gives CDR1 LNHNV, CDR2 YYDKDF (reference sequence). The CDR3 length is 17 residues. The CDR3, as DNA: TGTGCCACCAGCAGAGATAGGGCAGGGGGTTTCACAGATACGCAGTATTTT. This sequence encodes CATSRDRAGGFTDTQYF.

The sample holds a few counts of this clonotype. The chain has TRBV6-5 and TRBJ2-7; D is unresolved. The germline V gene encodes CDR1 MNHEY and CDR2 SVGAGI. The length of the CDR3 is 13 residues. The ends were cut back, 2 bases at V and 3 bases at J, with 8 bases in the middle. CDR3 sequence: CASSYARDYEQYF. CDR3 nucleotides: TGTGCCAGCAGTTACGCCAGAGACTACGAGCAGTACTTC.

The V call is TRBV10-3, the J call TRBJ2-7; maybe TRBD2 (5 bases). The CDR3 has 17 amino acids. The germline gives CDR1 ENHRY, CDR2 SYGVKD. V dropped 4 bases and J dropped 2 bases, with 21 bases sitting between them. In DNA form, the CDR3 reads TGTGCCATCAGTGTGGACCCTAGGGAGCAGGTGACCTACGAGCAGTACTTC. The encoded protein is CAISVDPREQVTYEQYF.

CDR3 nucleotides: TGCGCCAGCAGTCAGCGACTAGCGGGAAGGACAGAGACCCAGTACTTC. As protein: CASSQRLAGRTETQYF. The chain has TRBV23-1 and TRBJ2-5, with 11 bases aligning to TRBD2. TRBV23-1 is an ORF, with its function uncertain. The CDR3 has 16 residues. After removal of 3 bases from V and 4 bases from J, the junction contained 7 bases not matched to a gene.

The sample holds a few counts of this clonotype. The chain uses TRBV10-3 and TRBJ1-2, with D unclear. The CDR3 totals 14 residues. V was cut by 6 bases and J by 3 bases, with 14 bases left in between. Germline CDR1 is ENHRY and CDR2 is SYGVKD. The CDR3 region has the DNA TGTGCCATCAGCTTCAACGTCGGGGACTATGGCTACACCTTC. Protein: CAISFNVGDYGYTF.

V and J are TRBV21-1 and TRBJ2-7; the D call in the table, TRBD1, was not verified against the DNA. TRBV21-1 is annotated as a pseudogene. The length of the CDR3 is 13 residues. In nucleotides, the CDR3 is TGCGCCAGCAGCCAACAAGAGGGGTACGAGCAGTACTTC. Protein sequence: CASSQQEGYEQYF.

This clonotype appeared a few times. V and J are TRBV6-1 and TRBJ1-2, with 9 bases aligning to TRBD1. V shed 5 bases, J shed 2 bases, and the junction held 6 bases outside the gene matches. The CDR3 contains 15 residues. Germline-derived CDR1 and CDR2 are MNHNS and SASEGT. The CDR3 protein is CASSTGQGRNYGYTF. DNA for the CDR3: TGTGCCAGCAGTACCGGACAGGGGAGAAACTATGGCTACACCTTC.

This clonotype was observed a few times. The genes are TRBV7-9 and TRBJ2-7; TRBD1 matches at 9 bases. The CDR3 covers 14 residues. J gave up 3 bases and V 5 bases, and 5 bases lay outside the gene matches. The germline V gene encodes CDR1 SEHNR and CDR2 FQNEAQ (reference sequence). The CDR3 region is CASSVPDRGYEQYF. The CDR3 DNA reads TGTGCCAGCAGCGTTCCGGACAGGGGCTACGAGCAGTACTTC.

This clonotype came up a few times. The chain uses TRBV6-1 and TRBJ2-7; TRBD1 is a possible D gene (5 bases). Trimming stripped 5 bases from V and 0 bases from J, with 11 bases between. CDR3 length: 14 amino acids. Germline loops: CDR1 MNHNS, CDR2 SASEGT. CDR3 DNA sequence: TGTGCCAGCAGTAAAGACAGAGACTCCTACGAGCAGTACTTC. Its protein is CASSKDRDSYEQYF.

This clonotype was seen only a few times. The V and J genes are TRBV20-1 and TRBJ1-3; 7 bases are shared with TRBD1. Germline CDR1 is DFQATT and CDR2 is SNEGSKA (reference sequence). V lost 5 bases to trimming and J lost 2 bases; unmatched junction nucleotides: 6. The CDR3 length is 14 residues. CDR3 DNA sequence: TGCAGTGCTGCACAGGGGAAAACTGGAAACACCATATATTTT. Its protein product is CSAAQGKTGNTIYF.

V usage is TRBV7-3 and J usage is TRBJ2-5; weak D call: TRBD1 (5 bases). Germline V gives CDR1 SGHTA, CDR2 FQGTGA. Trimming took 2 bases from V and 3 from J, leaving 7 bases between them. The CDR3 length is 13 residues. The DNA for the CDR3 is TGTGCCAGCAGCTTAGTACAGGAAGAGACCCAGTACTTC. This gives the protein CASSLVQEETQYF.

The sample holds a few counts of this clonotype. The junction departs from germline at one end; a sequencing error may be responsible. This chain links TRBV7-9 with TRBJ2-7, with D unclear. The CDR3 sequence is 12 residues long. CDR1 is SEHNR, CDR2 FQNEAQ, per germline (reference sequence). The CDR3 DNA follows: TGTGCCAGCAGCCAAACCTCCCACGAGCAGTACTTC. It translates to CASSQTSHEQYF.

In this sample, this clonotype turned up a few times. V is TRBV28 and J is TRBJ1-6; D is possibly TRBD1 (5 bases). The CDR3 loop spans 16 amino acids. Germline loops: CDR1 MDHEN, CDR2 SYDVKM. V lost 3 bases to trimming and J lost 0 bases, with 9 bases between them. The CDR3 region is CASSLRQPSYNSPLHF. The DNA of the CDR3 is TGTGCCAGCAGTTTGCGACAGCCCTCCTATAATTCACCCCTCCACTTT.

The V and J genes are TRBV24-1 and TRBJ2-7, with 8 positions matching TRBD1. CDR3 size: 14 residues. Unmatched junction bases numbered 5, after V lost 3 bases and J lost 5 bases. In germline, CDR1 is KGHDR, CDR2 SFDVKD. Here the CDR3 DNA reads TGTGCCACCAGTGATCCCGACAGGGGCCACGAGCAGTACTTC. This translates into CATSDPDRGHEQYF.

The J gene is TRBJ2-1, the V gene TRBV11-2; TRBD2 agrees at 14 bases. Germline CDR1 and CDR2: SGHAT and FQNNGV. J was trimmed by 9 bases and V by 5 bases; bases with no gene match: 6. This CDR3 is 15 amino acids long. This CDR3 is CASSVRLAGGLEQFF. The DNA for the CDR3 is TGTGCCAGCAGCGTCCGACTAGCGGGGGGGCTTGAGCAGTTCTTC.

This chain joins TRBV7-3 and TRBJ1-2; a possible D gene is TRBD1 (5 bases). Trimming removed 8 bases from V and 4 bases from J, with 17 bases in between. The CDR3 consists of 14 residues. Germline V gene lookup returns CDR1 SGHTA and CDR2 FQGTGA. The CDR3 sequence: CASGPGQTPYGYTF. The CDR3, as DNA: TGTGCCAGCGGACCGGGGCAGACTCCCTATGGCTACACCTTC.

This clonotype was counted between two and nine times. The rearrangement links TRBV6-5 to TRBJ2-7; weak D call: TRBD1 (6 bases). This CDR3 spans 14 amino acids. Germline V gives CDR1 MNHEY, CDR2 SVGAGI. Trimming removed 2 bases from V and 4 bases from J, with 12 bases in between. CDR3 in amino acids: CASSYRDTGYEQYF. DNA for the CDR3: TGTGCCAGCAGTTACCGGGACACAGGATACGAGCAGTACTTC.

The chain has TRBV19 and TRBJ2-3, with 15 positions matching TRBD2. This CDR3 contains 19 residues. V shed 4 bases, J shed 1 base, and the junction held 9 bases outside the gene matches. CDR1 LNHDA and CDR2 SQIVND come from the germline V gene (reference sequence). The CDR3 bases are TGTGCCAGTAGTAAGGGACTAGCGGGGGGCGGGACCCGCACAGATACGCAGTATTTT. It codes for CASSKGLAGGGTRTDTQYF.

This clonotype has a handful of counts. The genes are TRBV2 and TRBJ2-2; possibly TRBD1 for D (6 bases). The CDR3 has 15 residues. V was clipped by 7 bases and J by 0 bases, with 12 bases between them. Germline values: CDR1 SNHLY, CDR2 FYNNEI. Here the CDR3 DNA reads TGTGCCAGCACACCCGGGACAACGAACACCGGGGAGCTGTTTTTT. This codes for CASTPGTTNTGELFF.

This clonotype has just one count. The chain couples TRBV24-1 to TRBJ2-2, with D perhaps being TRBD1 or TRBD2 (5 bases each). The CDR3 loop spans 15 amino acids. V dropped 4 bases and J dropped 5 bases, with 13 bases sitting between them. Germline CDR1 KGHDR, CDR2 SFDVKD. CDR3 loop: CATSDPGWGTGELFF. In DNA form, the CDR3 reads TGTGCCACCAGTGACCCGGGCTGGGGGACCGGGGAGCTGTTTTTT.

The chain recombines TRBV20-1 with TRBJ1-3; 7 bases align to TRBD1. The CDR3 covers 14 residues. The V gene's germline CDR1 is DFQATT and CDR2 SNEGSKA (reference sequence). The ends lost 6 bases at V and 2 bases at J; junction bases unmatched: 7. In nucleotides, the CDR3 is TGCAGTGCCACGGACAGGCGTACTGGAAACACCATATATTTT. Protein product: CSATDRRTGNTIYF.

This clonotype showed up just a few times. The chain uses TRBV24-1 and TRBJ2-3; D is ambiguous. The length of the CDR3 is 16 residues. V dropped 3 bases and J dropped 2 bases, with 14 bases sitting between them. Germline values: CDR1 KGHDR, CDR2 SFDVKD. The chain's CDR3 is CATSDGSRRLTDTQYF. The DNA for the CDR3 is TGTGCCACCAGTGATGGGTCCAGGCGCCTCACAGATACGCAGTATTTT.

This clonotype has only a few counts. This chain links TRBV19 with TRBJ1-2; TRBD1 is a possible D gene (6 bases). Germline V lookup: CDR1 LNHDA, CDR2 SQIVND (reference sequence). The CDR3 is 14 amino acids. Trimming stripped 2 bases from V and 4 bases from J, with 11 bases between. The CDR3: CASSITGPIYGYTF. CDR3 sequence (DNA): TGTGCCAGTAGTATAACAGGGCCAATCTATGGCTACACCTTC. Supplemented by reference TRBV19 and TRBJ1-2, the full variable domain reads DGGITQSPKYLFRKEGQNVTLSCEQNLNHDAMYWYRQDPGQGLRLIYYSQIVNDFQKGDIAEGYSVSREKKESFPLTVTSAQKNPTAFYLCASSITGPIYGYTFGSGTRLTVV.